This T cell receptor (beta chain) was captured by sequencing in a study of PD-1 blockade in classical Hodgkin lymphoma. Germline values: CDR1 SEHNR, CDR2 FQNEAQ (reference sequence). V was shortened by 4 bases and J by 0 bases, with 13 bases between the two germline ends. There are 16 residues in the CDR3. Findings of the study overall: Reported findings placed baseline TCR diversity lower in newly diagnosed patients (compared with healthy donors).

Repertoires were generated with immunoSEQ multiplex PCR, while TCRdb's copy carries only in-frame clones and drops some. The repertoire includes about 93,000 clones, about three quarters of them detected once, and roughly 10% sits in the top ten. Concerning this clone itself: The antigen remains unidentified.

Time point noted: cycle 4 day 1 (C4D1), after 6 weeks of nivolumab. In every patient, relapse followed autologous stem cell transplantation, while exposure to brentuximab vedotin differed. Classifying best responses yielded complete response, partial response or progressive disease. The material was peripheral blood mononuclear cells (PBMCs), obtained before the fourth cycle of nivolumab. The source is a human donor with classical Hodgkin lymphoma. This chain uses TRBV7-9 with TRBJ2-1; TRBD1 is a possible D gene (5 bases). DNA of the CDR3: TGTGCCAGCAGCTCCCGCAGGGCGAGCTCCTACAATGAGCAGTTCTTC. Translated: CASSSRRASSYNEQFF.